This entry is about one TCR beta chain. Trimming left V 0 bases short and J 1 base short, with 4 bases between. The germline V gene has CDR1 LGHNA and CDR2 YSLEER. CDR3 length: 13 amino acids. Profiled with immunoSEQ multiplex PCR; TCRdb holds only in-frame clones, not every one. Among about 210,000 clones listed, around nine tenths were seen once. The sample is drawn from a study of blood T cell repertoires in COVID-19. The V call is TRBV4-3, the J call TRBJ2-7; D uncertain. What was sequenced was peripheral blood. The sequence was collected from a man aged 40-49 years with acute or convalescent COVID-19. CDR3 nucleotide sequence: TGCGCCAGCAGCCAAGAGAGTTCCTACGAGCAGTACTTC. It is translated as CASSQESSYEQYF.